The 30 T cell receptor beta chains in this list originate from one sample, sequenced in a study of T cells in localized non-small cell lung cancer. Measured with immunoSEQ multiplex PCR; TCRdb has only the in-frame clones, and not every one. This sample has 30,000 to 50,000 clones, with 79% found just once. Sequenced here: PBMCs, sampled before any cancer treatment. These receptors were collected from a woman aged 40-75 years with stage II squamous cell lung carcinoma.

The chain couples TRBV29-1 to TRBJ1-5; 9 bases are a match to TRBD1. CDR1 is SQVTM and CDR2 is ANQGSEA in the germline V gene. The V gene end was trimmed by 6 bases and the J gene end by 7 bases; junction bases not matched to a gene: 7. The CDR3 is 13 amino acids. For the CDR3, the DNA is TGCAGCGTCGTACAGGGGGCGGGACAGCCCCAGCATTTT. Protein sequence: CSVVQGAGQPQHF.

CDR3 in amino acids: CATKQDEQYV. CDR3 in DNA: TGTGCAACCAAGCAGGACGAGCAGTACGTC. The chain employs TRBV19 and TRBJ2-7; no clear D gene. Per the germline V gene, CDR1 is LNHDA and CDR2 is SQIVND (reference sequence). This CDR3 has 10 amino acids.

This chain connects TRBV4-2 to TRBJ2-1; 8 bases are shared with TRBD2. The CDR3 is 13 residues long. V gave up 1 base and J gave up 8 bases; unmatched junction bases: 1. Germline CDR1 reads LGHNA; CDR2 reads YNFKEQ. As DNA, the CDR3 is TGTGCCAGCAGCCAAGCGGGGGGGGATGAGCAGTTCTTC. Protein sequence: CASSQAGGDEQFF.

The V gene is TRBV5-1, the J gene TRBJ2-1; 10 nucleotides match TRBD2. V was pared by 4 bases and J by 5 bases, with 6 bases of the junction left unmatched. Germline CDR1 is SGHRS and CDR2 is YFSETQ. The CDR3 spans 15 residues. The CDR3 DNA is TGCGCCAGCAGCGGCGGACTAGCGGAGAACAATGAGCAGTTCTTC. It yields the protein CASSGGLAENNEQFF.

This chain's CDR3 is CASSLDEVNTEAFF. CDR3 coding DNA: TGCGCCAGCAGCTTGGACGAGGTGAACACTGAAGCTTTCTTT. This chain links TRBV5-1 with TRBJ1-1; D call uncertain. CDR1 SGHRS and CDR2 YFSETQ come from the germline V gene. V was clipped by 0 bases and J by 0 bases, with 6 bases between them. The CDR3 consists of 14 residues.

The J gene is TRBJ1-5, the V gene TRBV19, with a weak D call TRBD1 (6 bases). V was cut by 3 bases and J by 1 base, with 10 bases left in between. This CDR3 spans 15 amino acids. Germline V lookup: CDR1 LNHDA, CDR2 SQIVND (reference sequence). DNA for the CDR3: TGTGCCAGTAGTATTGCGGGACAAAGCAATCAGCCCCAGCATTTT. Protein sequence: CASSIAGQSNQPQHF.

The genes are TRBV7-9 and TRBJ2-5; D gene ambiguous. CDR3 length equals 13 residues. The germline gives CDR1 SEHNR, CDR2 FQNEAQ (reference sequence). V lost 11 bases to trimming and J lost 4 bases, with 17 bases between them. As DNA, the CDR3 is TGTGCCGCCCACCGGGCCGGCACAGAGACCCAGTACTTC. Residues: CAAHRAGTETQYF.

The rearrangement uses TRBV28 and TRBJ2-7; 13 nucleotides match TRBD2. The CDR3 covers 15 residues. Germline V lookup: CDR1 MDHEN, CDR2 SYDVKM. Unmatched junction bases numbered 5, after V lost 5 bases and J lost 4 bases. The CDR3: CASSGGTSGKYEQYF. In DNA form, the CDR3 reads TGTGCCAGCAGTGGGGGGACTAGCGGGAAATACGAGCAGTACTTC.

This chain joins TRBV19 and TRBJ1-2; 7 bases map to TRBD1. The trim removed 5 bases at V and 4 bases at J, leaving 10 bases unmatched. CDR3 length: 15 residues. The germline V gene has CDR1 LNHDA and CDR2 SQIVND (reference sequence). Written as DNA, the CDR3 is TGTGCCAGTAGTCCGTCCCCCGGACAGGTCTATGGCTACACCTTC. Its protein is CASSPSPGQVYGYTF.

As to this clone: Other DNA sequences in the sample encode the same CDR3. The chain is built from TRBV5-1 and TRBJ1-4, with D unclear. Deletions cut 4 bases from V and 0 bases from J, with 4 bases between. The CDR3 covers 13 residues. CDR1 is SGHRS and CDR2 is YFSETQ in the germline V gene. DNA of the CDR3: TGCGCCAGCAGCCCCGCAACTAATGAAAAACTGTTTTTT. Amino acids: CASSPATNEKLFF.

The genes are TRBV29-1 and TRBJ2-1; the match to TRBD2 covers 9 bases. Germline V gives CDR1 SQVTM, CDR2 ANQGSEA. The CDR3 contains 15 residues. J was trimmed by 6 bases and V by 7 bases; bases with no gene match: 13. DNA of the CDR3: TGCAGCGGTCGGCGGGGGGGCCTAGTAAGCAATGAGCAGTTCTTC. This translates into CSGRRGGLVSNEQFF.

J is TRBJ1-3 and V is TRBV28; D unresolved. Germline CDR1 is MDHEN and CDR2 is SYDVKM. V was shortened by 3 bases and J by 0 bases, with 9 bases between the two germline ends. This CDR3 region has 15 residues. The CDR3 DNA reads TGTGCCAGCAGTTTCGGCCATCTCTCTGGAAACACCATATATTTT. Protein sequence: CASSFGHLSGNTIYF. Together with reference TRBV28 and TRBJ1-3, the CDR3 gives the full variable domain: DVKVTQSSRYLVKRTGEKVFLECVQDMDHENMFWYRQDPGLGLRLIYFSYDVKMKEKGDIPEGYSVSREKKERFSLILESASTNQTSMYLCASSFGHLSGNTIYFGEGSWLTVV.

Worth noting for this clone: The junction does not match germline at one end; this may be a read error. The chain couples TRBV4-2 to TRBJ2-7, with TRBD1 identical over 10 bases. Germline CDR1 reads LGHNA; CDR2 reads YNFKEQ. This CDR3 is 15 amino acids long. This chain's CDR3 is CASSQAWTGGYEQYF. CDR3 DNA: TGTGCCAGCAGTCAAGCTTGGACAGGGGGATACGAGCAGTACTTC.

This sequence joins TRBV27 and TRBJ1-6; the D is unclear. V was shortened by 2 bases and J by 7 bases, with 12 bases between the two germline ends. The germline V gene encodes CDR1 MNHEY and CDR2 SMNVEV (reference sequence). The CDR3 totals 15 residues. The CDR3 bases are TGTGCCAGCAGTTTAAACGGACGTGGGAATTCACCCCTCCACTTT. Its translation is CASSLNGRGNSPLHF.

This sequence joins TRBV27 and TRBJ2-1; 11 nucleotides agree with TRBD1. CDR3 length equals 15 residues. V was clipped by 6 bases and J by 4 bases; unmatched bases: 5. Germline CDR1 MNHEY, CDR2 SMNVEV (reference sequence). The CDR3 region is CASRSGTGGYNEQFF. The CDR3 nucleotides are TGTGCCAGCAGGTCCGGGACAGGGGGGTACAATGAGCAGTTCTTC.

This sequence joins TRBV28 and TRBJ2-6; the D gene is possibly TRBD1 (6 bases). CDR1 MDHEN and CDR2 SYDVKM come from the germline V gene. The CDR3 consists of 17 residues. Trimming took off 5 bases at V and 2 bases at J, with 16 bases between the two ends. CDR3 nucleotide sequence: TGTGCCAGCAGTAATGGGCTTGCAGGGGCTGGGGCCAACGTCCTGACTTTC. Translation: CASSNGLAGAGANVLTF.

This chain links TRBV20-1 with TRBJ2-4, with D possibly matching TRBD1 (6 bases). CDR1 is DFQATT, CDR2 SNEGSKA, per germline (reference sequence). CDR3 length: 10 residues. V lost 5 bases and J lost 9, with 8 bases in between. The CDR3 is CSAAGVIQYF. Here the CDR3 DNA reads TGCAGTGCTGCAGGGGTCATTCAGTACTTC.

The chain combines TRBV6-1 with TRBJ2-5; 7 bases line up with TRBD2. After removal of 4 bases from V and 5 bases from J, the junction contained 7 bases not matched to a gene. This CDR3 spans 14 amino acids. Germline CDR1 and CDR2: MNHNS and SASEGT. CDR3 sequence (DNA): TGTGCCAGCAGTGGGGGAGGGCCTGGGGAGACCCAGTACTTC. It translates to CASSGGGPGETQYF.

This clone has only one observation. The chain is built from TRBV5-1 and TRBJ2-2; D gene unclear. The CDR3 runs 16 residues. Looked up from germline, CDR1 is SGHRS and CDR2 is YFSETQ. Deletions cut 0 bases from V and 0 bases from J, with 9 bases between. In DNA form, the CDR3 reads TGCGCCAGCAGCTTGGTTCAACTCGCGAACACCGGGGAGCTGTTTTTT. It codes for CASSLVQLANTGELFF.

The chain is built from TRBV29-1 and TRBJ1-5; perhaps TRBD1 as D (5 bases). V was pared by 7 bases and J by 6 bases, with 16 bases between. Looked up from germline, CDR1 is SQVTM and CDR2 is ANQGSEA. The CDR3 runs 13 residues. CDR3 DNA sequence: TGCAGCGCCGAGACAGCAGCAGGTCAGCCCCAGCATTTT. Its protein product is CSAETAAGQPQHF.

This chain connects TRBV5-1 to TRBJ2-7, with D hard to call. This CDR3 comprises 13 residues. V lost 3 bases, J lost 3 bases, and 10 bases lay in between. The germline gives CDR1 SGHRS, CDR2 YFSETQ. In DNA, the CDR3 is TGCGCCAGCAGCTCCCGGGTGGGCTACGAGCAGTACTTC. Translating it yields CASSSRVGYEQYF.

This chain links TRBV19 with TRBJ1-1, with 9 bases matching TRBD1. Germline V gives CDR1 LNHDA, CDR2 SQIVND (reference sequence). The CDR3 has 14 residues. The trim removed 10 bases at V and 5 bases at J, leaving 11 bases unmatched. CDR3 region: CATRTRTGVTEAFF. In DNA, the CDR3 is TGTGCCACTAGAACCCGGACAGGGGTGACTGAAGCTTTCTTT.

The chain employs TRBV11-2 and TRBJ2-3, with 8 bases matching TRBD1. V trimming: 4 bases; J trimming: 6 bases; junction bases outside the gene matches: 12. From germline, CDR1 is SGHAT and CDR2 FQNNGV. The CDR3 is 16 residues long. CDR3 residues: CASSWWTGWLVDTQYF. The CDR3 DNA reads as TGTGCCAGCAGCTGGTGGACAGGGTGGTTGGTGGATACGCAGTATTTT.

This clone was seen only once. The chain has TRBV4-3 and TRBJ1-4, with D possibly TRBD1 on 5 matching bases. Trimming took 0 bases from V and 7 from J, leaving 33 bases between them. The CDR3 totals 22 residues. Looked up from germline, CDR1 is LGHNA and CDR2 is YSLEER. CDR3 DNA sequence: TGCGCCAGCAGCCAAGAATATCGGGGTAGAACAGGAAGGTGGACTTTGGGTGAAAAACTGTTTTTT. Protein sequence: CASSQEYRGRTGRWTLGEKLFF.

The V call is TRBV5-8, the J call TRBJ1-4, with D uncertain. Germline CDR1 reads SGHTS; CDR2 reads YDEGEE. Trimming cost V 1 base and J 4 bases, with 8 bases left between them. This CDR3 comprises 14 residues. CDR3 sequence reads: CASSLWQLNEKLFF. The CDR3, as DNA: TGTGCCAGCAGCTTGTGGCAGCTTAATGAAAAACTGTTTTTT.

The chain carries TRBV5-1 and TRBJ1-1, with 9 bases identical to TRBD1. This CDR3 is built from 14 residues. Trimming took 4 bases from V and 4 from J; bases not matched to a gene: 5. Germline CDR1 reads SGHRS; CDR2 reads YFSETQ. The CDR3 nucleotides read TGCGCCAGCAGCGGGACGACAGGGGGCACTGAAGCTTTCTTT. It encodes CASSGTTGGTEAFF.

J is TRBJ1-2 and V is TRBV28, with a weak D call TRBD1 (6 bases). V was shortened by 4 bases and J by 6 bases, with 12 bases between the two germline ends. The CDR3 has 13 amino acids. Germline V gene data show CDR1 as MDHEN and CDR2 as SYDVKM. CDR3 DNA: TGTGCCAGCAGTTATGGGGGCCTGGATGGCTACACCTTC. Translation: CASSYGGLDGYTF.

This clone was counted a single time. The CDR3 region is CASSPTGAVINTGELFF. CDR3 in DNA: TGTGCCAGCAGTCCGACAGGGGCCGTAATTAACACCGGGGAGCTGTTTTTT. The chain has TRBV7-9 and TRBJ2-2, with 8 bases lining up with TRBD1. With V trimmed by 6 bases and J by 2 bases, 11 bases remained unmatched. The CDR3 contains 17 residues. CDR1 is SEHNR and CDR2 is FQNEAQ in the germline V gene (reference sequence).

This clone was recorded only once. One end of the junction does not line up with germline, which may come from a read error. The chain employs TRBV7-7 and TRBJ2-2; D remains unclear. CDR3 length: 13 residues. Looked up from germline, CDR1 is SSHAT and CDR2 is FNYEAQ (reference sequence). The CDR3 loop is CASSSGLSGELFF. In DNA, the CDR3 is TGTGCTAGCAGCTCTGGCTTGTCCGGGGAGCTGTTTTTT.

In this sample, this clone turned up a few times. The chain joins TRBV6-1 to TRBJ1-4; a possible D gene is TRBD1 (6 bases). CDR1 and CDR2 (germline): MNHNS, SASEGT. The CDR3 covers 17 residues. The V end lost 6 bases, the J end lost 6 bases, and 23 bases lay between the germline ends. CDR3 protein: CASSEPGASSGDEKLFF. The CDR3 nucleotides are TGTGCCAGCAGCGAACCGGGGGCCTCCAGTGGGGATGAAAAACTGTTTTTT.